This T cell receptor (beta chain) was recovered during a study of neurological immune-mediated disorders. Study as a whole: The approximately 34 multiple sclerosis patients comprised around 30 relapsing-remitting and 3 secondary progressive cases. General study points: A possible signature was seen in one related-CDR3 cluster, into which phylogenetic grouping placed the repertoires of 18 of 34 multiple sclerosis patients. Neither clinical nor MRI features showed any association with the multiple sclerosis repertoire cluster, and the authors stated that larger cohorts are needed.

Germline-derived CDR1 and CDR2 are DFQATT and SNEGSKA (reference sequence). The CDR3 spans 13 residues. The germline V and J ends were trimmed by 6 bases and 0 bases, with 9 bases remaining between them. Sequencing runs each generated in excess of 160 million TCR-beta sequences derived from 15-18 subjects. TCRdb re-analysed the 5' RACE reads in MiXCR, keeping a single row per CDR3 protein. The sample yields about 54,000 distinct CDR3 sequences, 3.5% to 4% seen once. This clonotype has ten or more counts. Its antigen is undetermined. The rearrangement uses TRBV20-1 and TRBJ1-5, with D unclear. The sample comprised CD4+ T cells from blood. The receptor comes from a woman between 35 and 50 years old with multiple sclerosis. The CDR3: CSADTDSNQPQHF. Here the CDR3 DNA reads TGCAGTGCCGACACAGATAGCAATCAGCCCCAGCATTTT.